A single sample gave rise to the 8 T cell receptor beta chains below, sequenced in a study of patients and donors after allogeneic stem cell transplantation. TCRdb re-called the RT-PCR reads with MiXCR, one entry per CDR3 protein. The sample yields roughly 200,000 distinct CDR3 sequences, around 40% seen once. Sequencing was done on a sample of blood, either unsorted or a sorted T cell fraction (not recorded which). These receptors all stem from a human donor who was either an allogeneic HSCT recipient or a stem cell or donor lymphocyte infusion donor (not recorded which). It is not recorded whose cells these are; they may come from a transplant donor.

The rearrangement uses TRBV5-5 and TRBJ1-3; D ambiguous. CDR1 and CDR2 (germline): SGHKS, YYEKEE (reference sequence). This CDR3 region has 14 residues. Deletions cut 4 bases from V and 2 bases from J, with 10 bases between. This CDR3 is CASSPDVTGNTIYF. Here the CDR3 DNA reads TGTGCCAGCAGCCCCGACGTGACTGGAAACACCATATATTTT.

This clonotype appeared a few times. V gene TRBV10-3 combines with J gene TRBJ1-1; TRBD1 matches at 11 bases. Germline V gives CDR1 ENHRY, CDR2 SYGVKD. The CDR3 is made up of 17 amino acids. J lost 4 bases, V lost 6 bases, and 13 bases had no gene match. In DNA form, the CDR3 reads TGTGCCATCAGCCTGGACAGGGGGCACCTTAAGGGCACTGAAGCTTTCTTT. Encoded protein: CAISLDRGHLKGTEAFF.

The chain joins TRBV7-8 to TRBJ2-3; D possibly matches TRBD1 or TRBD2 (5 bases each). This CDR3 is 15 amino acids long. Trimming took off 5 bases at V and 3 bases at J, with 15 bases between the two ends. Per germline, CDR1 SGHVS and CDR2 FQNEAQ. In DNA form, the CDR3 reads TGTGCCAGCAGCCACCGGGGCCCGGGGACAGATACGCAGTATTTT. This gives the protein CASSHRGPGTDTQYF.

In this sample, this clonotype turned up a few times. The gene calls are TRBV4-1 and TRBJ2-2; 8 bases match TRBD2. Germline loops: CDR1 MGHRA, CDR2 YSYEKL. Trimming at V came to 5 bases and at J to 1 base, leaving 3 bases not matched to a gene. The CDR3 contains 15 residues. CDR3 in amino acids: CASSLAGLNTGELFF. CDR3 bases: TGCGCCAGCAGCTTAGCGGGGTTGAACACCGGGGAGCTGTTTTTT.

The J gene is TRBJ1-2, the V gene TRBV11-2; 8 nucleotides match TRBD1. The germline gives CDR1 SGHAT, CDR2 FQNNGV. Trimming cost V 3 bases and J 8 bases; bases outside gene matches: 8. The CDR3 sequence is 14 residues long. CDR3 residues: CASSLTGERGGYTF. DNA for the CDR3: TGTGCCAGCAGCTTGACAGGGGAAAGGGGCGGCTACACCTTC.

The genes are TRBV6-6 and TRBJ1-5; 8 bases are a match to TRBD1. Germline values: CDR1 MNHNY, CDR2 SVGAGI (reference sequence). The CDR3 has 14 residues. V trimming: 6 bases; J trimming: 11 bases; junction bases outside the gene matches: 12. The CDR3 DNA reads TGTGCCAGCAGGGAGGGACAGGCATCTTTGTCCCAGCATTTT. Its translation is CASREGQASLSQHF.

This clonotype was counted ten times or more. This rearrangement joins TRBV20-1 to TRBJ1-1, with a tentative D call TRBD1 (5 bases). V lost 0 bases, J lost 2 bases, and 10 bases lay in between. The CDR3 is 14 residues long. Germline V gene lookup returns CDR1 DFQATT and CDR2 SNEGSKA (reference sequence). DNA of the CDR3: TGCAGTGCTAGAGATTCAGGGCTCAACACTGAAGCTTTCTTT. Translated, it gives CSARDSGLNTEAFF.

This clonotype was counted between two and nine times. The chain uses TRBV29-1 and TRBJ2-7, with D perhaps TRBD1 (5 bases). CDR3 length equals 12 residues. In germline, CDR1 is SQVTM, CDR2 ANQGSEA. V lost 1 base to trimming and J lost 6 bases, with 10 bases between them. DNA of the CDR3: TGCAGCGTTGAAGGACAGAGAGGCGAGCAGTACTTC. It translates to CSVEGQRGEQYF.